Given below is one T cell receptor (beta chain) in context. These data are taken from a study of cytomegalovirus exposure and HLA in healthy donors. Primers for the PCR totalled 60 Vbeta and 13 Jbeta. The repertoire was sequenced with immunoSEQ multiplex PCR; TCRdb's copy has only in-frame clones and lacks some. The sample contains 130,000 to 150,000 clones, 70% to 85% of which appear only once. V was shortened by 1 base and J by 4 bases, with 11 bases between the two germline ends. This CDR3 comprises 15 residues. Germline-derived CDR1 and CDR2 are SGHNT and YENEEA. The sequence was collected from a woman aged 60 to 75 in good health and CMV-seropositive. V gene TRBV11-3 combines with J gene TRBJ2-1, with D maybe TRBD2 (6 bases). Sequencing was done on a sample of PBMCs. DNA of the CDR3: TGTGCCAGCAGCTTAGTCGGGACTCATTACAATGAGCAGTTCTTC. The encoded protein is CASSLVGTHYNEQFF.